One and the same sample provided the 10 T cell receptor beta chains below, sequenced in a study of blood T cell repertoires in COVID-19. Assay used: immunoSEQ multiplex PCR; TCRdb lists only in-frame clones, some missing. Of some 98,000 clones listed, roughly four fifths are singletons. The sample consisted of peripheral blood. These receptors all come from a man between 65 and 79 years old with acute or convalescent COVID-19.

The chain recombines TRBV29-1 with TRBJ1-2, with TRBD1 as a possible D gene (6 bases). Trimming left V 7 bases short and J 4 bases short, with 22 bases between. The CDR3 is 15 residues long. Germline V gene data show CDR1 as SQVTM and CDR2 as ANQGSEA. CDR3 sequence (DNA): TGCAGCGCCTCCTTGGGGGCAGGATTCCTCTATGGCTACACCTTC. Translated: CSASLGAGFLYGYTF.

The chain recombines TRBV20-1 with TRBJ2-7, with TRBD2 matching 8 bases. Germline loops: CDR1 DFQATT, CDR2 SNEGSKA (reference sequence). V was pared by 3 bases and J by 6 bases, with 4 bases of the junction left unmatched. The CDR3 has 12 amino acids. This chain's CDR3 is CSASRGGLEQYF. The CDR3 DNA follows: TGCAGTGCTAGTCGGGGGGGGCTCGAGCAGTACTTC.

This chain joins TRBV2 and TRBJ2-4, with TRBD2 identical over 9 bases. The CDR3 consists of 15 residues. Trimming took 8 bases from V and 8 from J; bases not matched to a gene: 13. CDR1 and CDR2 (germline): SNHLY, FYNNEI. The CDR3 reads CASRRGGGGLDIQYF. The CDR3 DNA is TGTGCCAGCCGACGCGGGGGGGGAGGTTTAGACATTCAGTACTTC.

This chain connects TRBV5-4 to TRBJ2-5; maybe TRBD1 (5 bases). Germline V CDR1 and CDR2: SGHNT, YYREEE (reference sequence). V dropped 0 bases and J dropped 5 bases, with 8 bases sitting between them. The CDR3 length is 13 residues. In DNA form, the CDR3 reads TGTGCCAGCAGCTTGGGGGGCAGGGAGACCCAGTACTTC. Its protein is CASSLGGRETQYF.

The rearrangement links TRBV30 to TRBJ2-5; 8 nucleotides align to TRBD1. Germline trimming cut 3 bases from V and 4 bases from J; bases unmatched to any gene: 10. The CDR3 has 15 amino acids. The germline CDR1 and CDR2 sequences are GTSNPN and SVGIG (reference sequence). The CDR3 region has the DNA TGTGCCTGGAGGGTCAGGGGGCGCAAAGGAGAGACCCAGTACTTC. Translating it yields CAWRVRGRKGETQYF.

This chain links TRBV5-6 with TRBJ2-7; possibly TRBD1 for D (5 bases). V gave up 0 bases and J gave up 6 bases, with 16 bases separating them. This CDR3 is 15 amino acids long. Germline lookup yields CDR1 SGHDT and CDR2 YYEEEE. CDR3 in DNA: TGTGCCAGCAGCTTGGGGGGCAGGGTGACCCTCGAGCAGTACTTC. Its translation is CASSLGGRVTLEQYF.

Turning to this clone: The junction differs from germline at one of its ends, possibly a read error. The chain links TRBV6-2 or TRBV6-3 to TRBJ1-2; D is ambiguous. There are 12 residues in the CDR3. The germline gives CDR1 MNHEY, CDR2 SVGEGT. This CDR3 reads CASTYGSYGYTF. CDR3 nucleotide sequence: TGTGCCAGCACTTACGGGAGCTATGGCTACACCTTC.

The CDR3, as DNA: TGTGCCTGGAGTGGAGTGACAGCCTACTATGGCTACACCTTC. Protein sequence: CAWSGVTAYYGYTF. The chain uses TRBV30 and TRBJ1-2; possibly TRBD1 for D (5 bases). Trimming pared 1 base from V and 3 bases from J, leaving 12 bases between. From germline, CDR1 is GTSNPN and CDR2 SVGIG (reference sequence). The CDR3 loop spans 14 amino acids.

The gene calls are TRBV2 and TRBJ1-6, with a tentative D call TRBD1 (5 bases). Trimming cost V 4 bases and J 7 bases, with 11 bases left between them. The CDR3 length is 14 residues. Germline V gene data show CDR1 as SNHLY and CDR2 as FYNNEI. As DNA, the CDR3 is TGTGCCAGCAGTGTTTCGGAGGGGAATTCACCCCTCCACTTT. This codes for CASSVSEGNSPLHF.

The V gene is TRBV7-9, the J gene TRBJ2-1; 12 positions match TRBD2. Germline values: CDR1 SEHNR, CDR2 FQNEAQ (reference sequence). J was trimmed by 7 bases and V by 4 bases; bases with no gene match: 5. The CDR3 is 15 amino acids. CDR3 DNA: TGTGCCAGCAGCTCGCGGACTAGCGGGAATAATGAGCAGTTCTTC. It translates to CASSSRTSGNNEQFF.